The next 6 T cell receptor beta chains were all read from a single sample in a study of identical twins. TCRdb called the 5' RACE reads again in MiXCR, with one record for every CDR3 protein. Among some 600,000 distinct CDR3 sequences listed, 7.1% were seen once. In addition, the sample was reused for a study of yellow fever vaccine responses in identical twins.

Specimen: PBMCs. The receptors shown here come from a young woman in good health.

The chain uses TRBV3-1 and TRBJ2-7; perhaps TRBD2 as D (6 bases). This CDR3 has 15 amino acids. V was shortened by 5 bases and J by 0 bases, with 14 bases between the two germline ends. CDR1 and CDR2 (germline): LGHDT, YNNKEL (reference sequence). In nucleotides, the CDR3 is TGTGCCAGCAGCGCAACTAGCAGTAGCTCCTACGAGCAGTACTTC. As protein: CASSATSSSSYEQYF.

This clonotype was counted between two and nine times. This chain uses TRBV9 with TRBJ2-1, with 8 nucleotides matching TRBD1. The germline gives CDR1 SGDLS, CDR2 YYNGEE. Germline trimming cut 5 bases from V and 0 bases from J; bases unmatched to any gene: 7. This CDR3 has 16 residues. The CDR3 loop is CASSGQGHSSYNEQFF. CDR3 nucleotide sequence: TGTGCCAGCAGTGGACAGGGACACAGCTCCTACAATGAGCAGTTCTTC.

This clonotype was seen only a few times. CDR3 sequence (DNA): TGCAGCGGTGGGGACACCCCTAACTATGGCTACACCTTC. Its protein is CSGGDTPNYGYTF. The rearrangement uses TRBV29-1 and TRBJ1-2, with a weak D call TRBD1 (6 bases). The germline V and J ends were trimmed by 7 bases and 0 bases, with 12 bases remaining between them. Looked up from germline, CDR1 is SQVTM and CDR2 is ANQGSEA. The CDR3 consists of 13 residues. The full variable domain, completed using reference TRBV29-1 and TRBJ1-2, is SAVISQKPSRDICQRGTSLTIQCQVDSQVTMMFWYRQQPGQSLTLIATANQGSEATYESGFVIDKFPISRPNLTFSTLTVSNMSPEDSSIYLCSGGDTPNYGYTFGSGTRLTVV.

This clonotype was detected only a few times. V is TRBV10-3 and J is TRBJ2-2, with 12 bases lining up with TRBD2. CDR3 length: 16 residues. The germline V gene has CDR1 ENHRY and CDR2 SYGVKD. V gave up 3 bases and J gave up 5 bases; unmatched junction bases: 4. The CDR3 DNA sequence: TGTGCCATCAGTGAATCTAGCGGGGGGGCGACCGGGGAGCTGTTTTTT. Amino acid sequence: CAISESSGGATGELFF.

This clonotype was counted between two and nine times. This sequence joins TRBV5-1 and TRBJ2-5; 12 bases map to TRBD2. The CDR3 sequence is 17 residues long. Looked up from germline, CDR1 is SGHRS and CDR2 is YFSETQ. J gave up 3 bases and V 7 bases, and 13 bases lay outside the gene matches. The CDR3 region has the DNA TGCGCCAGCGGGACTAGCGGGTCTTCCCGCCCCAAAGAGACCCAGTACTTC. Translated: CASGTSGSSRPKETQYF.

The chain joins TRBV7-6 to TRBJ1-2, with TRBD1 matching 10 bases. J gave up 5 bases and V 5 bases, and 8 bases lay outside the gene matches. CDR1 and CDR2 (germline): SGHVS, FNYEAQ. The CDR3 loop spans 15 amino acids. The CDR3: CASSPGTGVLYGYTF. The CDR3 bases are TGTGCCAGCAGCCCGGGGACAGGGGTTCTTTATGGCTACACCTTC. Full variable domain (rest looked up from reference TRBV7-6 and TRBJ1-2): GAGVSQSPRYKVTKRGQDVALRCDPISGHVSLYWYRQALGQGPEFLTYFNYEAQQDKSGLPNDRFSAERPEGSISTLTIQRTEQRDSAMYRCASSPGTGVLYGYTFGSGTRLTVV.